This passage covers 28 T cell receptor beta chains from one sample sequenced in a study of T-cell reconstitution after alpha-beta-depleted transplantation in children (dated by TCRdb to the mid-2010s). Library generation was performed with PCR. The sequencer listed for this sample is Illumina HiSeq 2500. Molecular barcoding was employed in the preparation of TCR libraries, with unique molecular identifiers being used to normalize TCRbeta repertoire quantification. TCRdb's own reprocessing of the public reads used fastp at Q25 and MiXCR and kept productive beta chains. Rows are unified per CDR3 protein, each entry keeping the most common DNA and genes. Recorded for this sample are 200,000 to 250,000 distinct CDR3 sequences; around 9.9% of them occurred a single time. The top ten clonotypes cover 28% of the sample. The treatment or condition label corresponds to: allogeneic hematopoietic cell transplantation with graft depleted of TCRalphabeta T cells and CD19 B cells.

This sample comprised PBMCs, obtained before TCRalphabeta/CD19-depleted stem cell transplant. Receptor source: a child younger than two with acute myeloid leukemia, due to receive a stem cell transplant.

This clonotype has a count of ten or more. The V and J genes are TRBV11-2 and TRBJ2-7; D may be TRBD1 (5 bases). In germline, CDR1 is SGHAT, CDR2 FQNNGV. V lost 1 base and J 1 base, leaving 14 bases between the germline ends. CDR3 size: 16 residues. The CDR3 region is CASSLGLQVLSYEQYF. The CDR3 DNA sequence: TGTGCCAGCAGCTTAGGTTTACAGGTCTTATCCTACGAGCAGTACTTC.

Details on this clonotype: A much larger clone lies one base from this, so it may be a read error. The CDR3 does not close with the conserved phenylalanine or tryptophan, likely indicating a read error. The chain joins TRBV2 to TRBJ1-1, with D hard to call. Germline V gene lookup returns CDR1 SNHLY and CDR2 FYNNEI. Deletions cut 4 bases from V and 2 bases from J, with 8 bases between. This CDR3 has 13 amino acids. The CDR3 here is CASSVEGNTEAFL. In DNA form, the CDR3 reads TGTGCCAGCAGTGTTGAAGGAAACACTGAAGCTTTCTTG.

This clonotype was picked up many times. The chain is built from TRBV12-3 or TRBV12-4 and TRBJ2-2; D unresolved. Between the trimmed V and J ends, which lost 6 bases and 6 bases, there was a span of 8 bases. The CDR3 runs to 12 residues. In nucleotides, the CDR3 is TGTGCCAGCAGCCTGGGGTCCGGGGAGCTGTTTTTT. Its protein is CASSLGSGELFF.

This clonotype was counted at least ten times. CDR3 loop: CSARPLGQGSYNEQFF. The CDR3 region has the DNA TGCAGTGCTAGACCCCTGGGACAGGGGTCCTACAATGAGCAGTTCTTC. The V call is TRBV20-1, the J call TRBJ2-1, with 10 bases lining up with TRBD1. The CDR3 covers 16 residues. The J segment lost 1 base and the V segment lost 2 bases, leaving 5 bases of the junction unmatched. Germline V CDR1 and CDR2: DFQATT, SNEGSKA (reference sequence).

This clonotype has at least ten counts. This chain connects TRBV11-2 to TRBJ2-3; the match to TRBD2 covers 8 bases. Per the germline V gene, CDR1 is SGHAT and CDR2 is FQNNGV. This CDR3 spans 17 amino acids. The V gene end was trimmed by 5 bases and the J gene end by 2 bases; junction bases not matched to a gene: 12. CDR3 loop: CASSQWALAGSTDTQYF. For the CDR3, the DNA is TGTGCCAGCAGCCAATGGGCGCTAGCGGGTTCCACAGATACGCAGTATTTT. Full variable domain (rest looked up from reference TRBV11-2 and TRBJ2-3): EAGVAQSPRYKIIEKRQSVAFWCNPISGHATLYWYQQILGQGPKLLIQFQNNGVVDDSQLPKDRFSAERLKGVDSTLKIQPAKLEDSAVYLCASSQWALAGSTDTQYFGPGTRLTVL.

This chain joins TRBV12-3 or TRBV12-4 and TRBJ1-1; maybe TRBD1 (5 bases). The V end was cut by 4 bases, the J end by 14 bases, with 26 bases between. CDR3 size: 15 residues. CDR3 DNA: TGTGCCAGCAGTTCCCCCGGTCAGGGCCCTACCCTAGGCTTCTTT. The encoded protein is CASSSPGQGPTLGFF.

This clonotype was seen at least ten times. V and J are TRBV3-1 and TRBJ2-1, with 7 bases matching TRBD1. The CDR3 is made up of 15 amino acids. The germline gives CDR1 LGHDT, CDR2 YNNKEL (reference sequence). V was pared by 4 bases and J by 1 base, with 4 bases of the junction left unmatched. CDR3 coding DNA: TGTGCCAGCAGCCCCACACAGGGGTCCTACAATGAGCAGTTCTTC. Translated, it gives CASSPTQGSYNEQFF.

On this clonotype itself: This clone may be a read error of a much larger clone one base away. DNA of the CDR3: TGTGCCTGGAGTAAGGGCGGGCGGGGCCACACTGAAGCTTTCTTT. Protein sequence: CAWSKGGRGHTEAFF. The rearrangement joins TRBV30 to TRBJ1-1; TRBD1 might be the D (5 bases). The CDR3 has 15 residues. Germline values: CDR1 GTSNPN, CDR2 SVGIG (reference sequence). With 2 bases removed from V and 3 bases from J, the gap between germline ends came to 16 bases.

This clonotype was counted at least ten times. The CDR3 reads CASSSRGGSEQYF. The CDR3 region has the DNA TGTGCCAGCAGTTCCCGCGGGGGTAGCGAGCAGTACTTC. This sequence joins TRBV6-5 and TRBJ2-7, with 7 bases that match TRBD2. Germline V CDR1 and CDR2: MNHEY, SVGAGI. J was trimmed by 6 bases and V by 4 bases; bases with no gene match: 6. CDR3 length: 13 residues.

This clonotype was observed at least ten times. In DNA, the CDR3 is TGCGCCAGCAGCACCGCGGGACGAGCCTACGAGCAGTACTTC. Its protein product is CASSTAGRAYEQYF. The chain couples TRBV5-1 to TRBJ2-7, with D perhaps matching TRBD2 (6 bases). CDR3 size: 14 residues. Between the trimmed V and J ends, which lost 4 bases and 2 bases, there was a span of 13 bases. CDR1 and CDR2 (germline): SGHRS, YFSETQ.

This clonotype occurred many times. The chain joins TRBV25-1 to TRBJ1-2, with D perhaps matching TRBD1 (5 bases). Germline lookup yields CDR1 MGHDK and CDR2 SYGVNS. V was cut by 6 bases and J by 8 bases, with 13 bases left in between. This CDR3 comprises 12 residues. The CDR3 DNA reads TGTGCCAGCAGGTCTGTGGGGCGGGGCTACACCTTC. This translates into CASRSVGRGYTF.

This clonotype was detected ten times or more. The chain employs TRBV5-1 and TRBJ2-4, with TRBD1 identical over 8 bases. Germline-derived CDR1 and CDR2 are SGHRS and YFSETQ. The CDR3 is made up of 18 amino acids. V trimming: 4 bases; J trimming: 0 bases; junction bases outside the gene matches: 12. CDR3 sequence reads: CASSPDRGPELAKNIQYF. CDR3 bases: TGCGCCAGCAGCCCCGACAGGGGCCCTGAACTAGCCAAAAACATTCAGTACTTC.

The sample holds many counts of this clonotype. The chain has TRBV20-1 and TRBJ1-6; perhaps TRBD1 as D (5 bases). The CDR3 is made up of 17 amino acids. Trimming shortened V by 3 bases and J by 9 bases, and 24 bases separated the two germline ends. The germline gives CDR1 DFQATT, CDR2 SNEGSKA (reference sequence). The CDR3 DNA reads TGCAGTGCTAGTACGGAACGGGCTCGAGGGGTTCGTTCACCCCTCCACTTT. Its protein product is CSASTERARGVRSPLHF.

This clonotype has a count of ten or more. V and J are TRBV29-1 and TRBJ2-5; D remains ambiguous. V lost 2 bases and J lost 7, with 11 bases in between. The CDR3 extends over 12 amino acids. Germline V gene data show CDR1 as SQVTM and CDR2 as ANQGSEA. As DNA, the CDR3 is TGCAGCGTTGAATCGGTAGCAAGGACCCAGTACTTC. This translates into CSVESVARTQYF.

In its sample, this clonotype was seen many times. The chain employs TRBV25-1 and TRBJ2-1; a weak D match, TRBD2 (6 bases). Per the germline V gene, CDR1 is MGHDK and CDR2 is SYGVNS. CDR3 length equals 14 residues. Trimming took 6 bases from V and 10 from J, leaving 19 bases between them. The CDR3 protein is CASRAGTSVLEQFF. The CDR3 bases are TGTGCCAGCAGAGCCGGGACTTCGGTGTTGGAGCAGTTCTTC.

This clonotype was recorded at least ten times. This rearrangement joins TRBV7-3 to TRBJ2-2; D is uncertain. CDR3 length: 14 amino acids. Germline V gene lookup returns CDR1 SGHTA and CDR2 FQGTGA. Trimming pared 5 bases from V and 0 bases from J, leaving 7 bases between. The CDR3 loop reads CASSVTSNTGELFF. CDR3 DNA sequence: TGTGCCAGCAGCGTGACCTCGAACACCGGGGAGCTGTTTTTT.

This clonotype was observed once. A much larger clone lies a single base off, so this may be a read error. The chain employs TRBV7-2 and TRBJ2-5; TRBD2 matches at 7 bases. Germline V gene sequence: CDR1 SGHTA, CDR2 FQGNSA. Unmatched junction bases numbered 8, after V lost 3 bases and J lost 4 bases. The CDR3 runs 15 residues. The CDR3: CTSSLLYSGAETQYF. CDR3 in DNA: TGTACCAGCAGCTTGCTTTACAGCGGGGCAGAGACCCAGTACTTC.

This clonotype was observed many times. The chain joins TRBV5-1 to TRBJ2-3; D gene unclear. CDR1 and CDR2 (germline): SGHRS, YFSETQ. V lost 1 base to trimming and J lost 8 bases, with 11 bases between them. CDR3 length equals 13 residues. CDR3: CASSLRSEGTQYF. In DNA form, the CDR3 reads TGCGCCAGCAGCTTGAGGTCTGAAGGTACGCAGTATTTT.

This sequence joins TRBV20-1 and TRBJ2-3; 8 bases agree with TRBD2. CDR1 DFQATT and CDR2 SNEGSKA come from the germline V gene (reference sequence). The CDR3 totals 14 residues. The V and J ends lost 5 bases and 0 bases, in that order; junction bases with no gene match: 4. The CDR3, as DNA: TGCAGTGCTCCGGGGGGGGCTAGCACAGATACGCAGTATTTT. Translation gives CSAPGGASTDTQYF.

This clonotype was seen many times. The rearrangement links TRBV6-1 to TRBJ2-3; 9 positions match TRBD1. CDR3 length: 15 amino acids. Per germline, CDR1 MNHNS and CDR2 SASEGT. Trimming removed 6 bases from V and 1 base from J; junction bases left unmatched: 5. The DNA for the CDR3 is TGTGCCAGCAGAGTACAGGGGGCGGGCACAGATACGCAGTATTTT. Its protein is CASRVQGAGTDTQYF.

This clonotype occurred many times. V gene TRBV29-1 combines with J gene TRBJ2-3; D uncertain. The ends were cut back, 7 bases at V and 6 bases at J, with 8 bases in the middle. Germline V gives CDR1 SQVTM, CDR2 ANQGSEA. This CDR3 spans 10 amino acids. CDR3 sequence reads: CSDFGDTQYF. CDR3 nucleotide sequence: TGCAGCGACTTCGGGGATACGCAGTATTTT.

This clonotype was detected ten times or more. The chain employs TRBV20-1 and TRBJ2-7, with 10 bases that match TRBD2. In germline, CDR1 is DFQATT, CDR2 SNEGSKA (reference sequence). The CDR3 sequence is 14 residues long. V lost 7 bases, J lost 4 bases, and 10 bases stayed unmatched. The CDR3 bases are TGCAGTGGCCTCCACGCGACTAGCGGGTACGAGCAGTACTTC. It translates to CSGLHATSGYEQYF.

This clonotype was counted at least ten times. The chain has TRBV6-5 and TRBJ2-7; 9 nucleotides line up with TRBD1. CDR1 MNHEY and CDR2 SVGAGI come from the germline V gene. The CDR3 length is 14 residues. J lost 3 bases, V lost 5 bases, and 5 bases had no gene match. Here the CDR3 reads CASSPGTGNYEQYF. In DNA form, the CDR3 reads TGTGCCAGCAGTCCCGGGACAGGGAACTACGAGCAGTACTTC.

The sample holds many counts of this clonotype. The rearrangement links TRBV6-1 to TRBJ2-7; 7 nucleotides agree with TRBD1. The germline CDR1 and CDR2 sequences are MNHNS and SASEGT. Germline trimming cut 6 bases from V and 0 bases from J; bases unmatched to any gene: 11. The CDR3 is made up of 16 amino acids. The CDR3, as DNA: TGTGCCAGCAGACCCCGACAGGGCTGGTCCTCCTACGAGCAGTACTTC. This encodes CASRPRQGWSSYEQYF.

This clonotype was observed a few times. The rearrangement links TRBV29-1 to TRBJ1-5, with unresolved D. Germline V gene sequence: CDR1 SQVTM, CDR2 ANQGSEA. The CDR3 is made up of 13 amino acids. V was trimmed by 6 bases and J by 0 bases, leaving 9 bases between them. The CDR3 loop reads CSVRQNSNQPQHF. The CDR3 nucleotides read TGCAGCGTAAGGCAGAATAGCAATCAGCCCCAGCATTTT.

This clonotype was seen repeatedly, ten times or more. The chain combines TRBV5-6 with TRBJ2-1, with 7 positions matching TRBD2. Trimming at V came to 7 bases and at J to 7 bases, leaving 2 bases not matched to a gene. Looked up from germline, CDR1 is SGHDT and CDR2 is YYEEEE. The CDR3 length is 11 residues. CDR3 protein: CASAGGNEQFF. CDR3 in DNA: TGTGCCAGCGCCGGGGGGAATGAGCAGTTCTTC.

This clonotype occurred many times. This sequence joins TRBV20-1 and TRBJ2-1; 10 bases line up with TRBD2. Germline V gene lookup returns CDR1 DFQATT and CDR2 SNEGSKA (reference sequence). V trimming: 0 bases; J trimming: 7 bases; junction bases outside the gene matches: 12. The CDR3 consists of 17 residues. The CDR3 DNA is TGCAGTGCTAGAGATATACTAGCGGGGACCTTAGGAAATGAGCAGTTCTTC. Translated: CSARDILAGTLGNEQFF.

Many counts were recorded for this clonotype. V gene TRBV12-3 or TRBV12-4 combines with J gene TRBJ2-4; D unclear. Trimming cost V 2 bases and J 5 bases, with 4 bases left between them. The CDR3 covers 12 residues. The CDR3 is CASSLPQNIQYF. CDR3 DNA sequence: TGTGCCAGCAGTTTACCGCAAAACATTCAGTACTTC.